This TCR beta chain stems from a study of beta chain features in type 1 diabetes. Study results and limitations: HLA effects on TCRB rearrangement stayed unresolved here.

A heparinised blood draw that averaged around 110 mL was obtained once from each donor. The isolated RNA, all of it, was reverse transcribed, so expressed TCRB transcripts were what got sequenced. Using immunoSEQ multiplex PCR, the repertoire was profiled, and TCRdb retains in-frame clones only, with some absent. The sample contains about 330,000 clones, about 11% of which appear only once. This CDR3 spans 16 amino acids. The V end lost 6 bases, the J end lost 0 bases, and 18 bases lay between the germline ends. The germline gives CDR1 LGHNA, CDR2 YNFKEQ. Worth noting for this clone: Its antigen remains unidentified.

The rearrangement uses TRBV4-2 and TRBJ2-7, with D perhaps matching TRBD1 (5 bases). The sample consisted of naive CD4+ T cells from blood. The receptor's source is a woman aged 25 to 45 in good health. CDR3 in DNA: TGTGCCAGCAGGGAGAGAGACAGAACCGGCTCCTACGAGCAGTACTTC. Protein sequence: CASRERDRTGSYEQYF.